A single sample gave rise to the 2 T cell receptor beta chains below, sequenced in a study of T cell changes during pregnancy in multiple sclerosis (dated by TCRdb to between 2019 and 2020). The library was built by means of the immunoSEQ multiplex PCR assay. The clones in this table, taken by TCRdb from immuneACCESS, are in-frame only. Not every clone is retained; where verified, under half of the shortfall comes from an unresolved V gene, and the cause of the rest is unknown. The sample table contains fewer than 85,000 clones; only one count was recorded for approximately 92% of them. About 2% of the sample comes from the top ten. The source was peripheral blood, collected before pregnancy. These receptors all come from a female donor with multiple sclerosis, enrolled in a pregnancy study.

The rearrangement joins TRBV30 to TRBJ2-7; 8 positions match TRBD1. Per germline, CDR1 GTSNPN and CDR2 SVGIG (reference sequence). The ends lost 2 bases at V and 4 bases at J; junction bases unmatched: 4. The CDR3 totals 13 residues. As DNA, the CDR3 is TGTGCCTGGAGTCGGGACAGGTTGTACGAGCAGTACTTC. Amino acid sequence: CAWSRDRLYEQYF.

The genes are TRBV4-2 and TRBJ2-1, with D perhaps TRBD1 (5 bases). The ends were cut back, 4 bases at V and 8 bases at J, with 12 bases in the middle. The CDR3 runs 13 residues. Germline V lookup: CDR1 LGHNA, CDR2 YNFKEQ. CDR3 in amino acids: CASSRPPRDEQFF. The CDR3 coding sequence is TGTGCCAGCAGCCGCCCTCCCAGGGATGAGCAGTTCTTC.